Each of the 23 T cell receptor beta chains below was sequenced from the same sample in a study of blood T cells in healthy people across ages. For the second PCR, which ran for 7 to 11 cycles, a sample-barcoded 5' primer and a J-beta primer mix were used. TCRdb re-derived calls from the 5' RACE reads in MiXCR, one entry per CDR3 protein. The table includes roughly 1.5 million distinct CDR3 sequences, 42% detected once. Sequencing input: blood. The source of these receptors is a woman between 18 and 30 years old in good health.

The chain has TRBV15 and TRBJ2-7, with D possibly being TRBD1 (6 bases). Trimming cost V 5 bases and J 0 bases, with 11 bases left between them. The CDR3 runs to 14 residues. Germline V gene data show CDR1 as LNHNV and CDR2 as YYDKDF (reference sequence). The CDR3 bases are TGTGCCACCAGCCGCGACAGGTTCTCCTACGAGCAGTACTTC. This gives the protein CATSRDRFSYEQYF.

This clonotype was seen a few times. The chain carries TRBV4-3 and TRBJ2-7, with a possible D match to TRBD2 (5 bases). Trimming stripped 1 base from V and 3 bases from J, with 13 bases between. This CDR3 region has 15 residues. CDR1 and CDR2 from the germline V gene are LGHNA and YSLEER. DNA of the CDR3: TGCGCCAGCAGCCAAGCAGGTGGACTCCTCTACGAGCAGTACTTC. Its translation: CASSQAGGLLYEQYF.

With respect to this clonotype: A read error may explain this, as a much larger clone is one base away. The chain has TRBV29-1 and TRBJ2-1; maybe TRBD2 (5 bases). Trimming removed 7 bases from V and 3 bases from J, with 13 bases in between. The germline CDR1 and CDR2 sequences are SQVTM and ANQGSEA. The CDR3 is made up of 13 amino acids. The CDR3 sequence: CSAGSGDYNEQFF. CDR3 DNA sequence: TGCAGCGCGGGGTCAGGCGACTACAATGAGCAGTTCTTC.

This clonotype was counted a few times. The rearrangement uses TRBV2 and TRBJ2-1; D is unclear. The CDR3 totals 13 residues. CDR1 and CDR2 (germline): SNHLY, FYNNEI. The V and J ends lost 1 base and 7 bases respectively, with 8 bases between them. The CDR3 sequence is CASSEEMGNEQFF. CDR3 DNA: TGTGCCAGCAGTGAAGAAATGGGGAATGAGCAGTTCTTC.

The rearrangement joins TRBV29-1 to TRBJ2-7; 8 bases align to TRBD2. CDR3 length: 13 residues. With V trimmed by 7 bases and J by 0 bases, 5 bases remained unmatched. Germline CDR1 SQVTM, CDR2 ANQGSEA. This chain's CDR3 is CSGLTSDSYEQYF. The CDR3 nucleotides are TGCAGCGGTTTGACTAGCGACTCCTACGAGCAGTACTTC.

The gene calls are TRBV24-1 and TRBJ2-3; D call uncertain. Germline-derived CDR1 and CDR2 are KGHDR and SFDVKD. Trimming took off 4 bases at V and 6 bases at J, with 10 bases between the two ends. This CDR3 has 13 residues. Here the CDR3 reads CATSDSWTDTQYF. DNA of the CDR3: TGTGCCACCAGTGACTCCTGGACGGATACGCAGTATTTT.

V usage is TRBV6-1 and J usage is TRBJ2-1, with unresolved D. Germline V gene sequence: CDR1 MNHNS, CDR2 SASEGT. Between the trimmed V and J ends, which lost 7 bases and 3 bases, there was a span of 16 bases. The CDR3 totals 15 residues. The CDR3 sequence: CASTYTESLYNEQFF. DNA of the CDR3: TGTGCCAGCACCTACACAGAGAGCCTCTACAATGAGCAGTTCTTC.

This clonotype has ten or more counts. V is TRBV20-1 and J is TRBJ2-3; D is uncertain. V was trimmed by 2 bases and J by 2 bases, leaving 14 bases between them. Germline V CDR1 and CDR2: DFQATT, SNEGSKA (reference sequence). This CDR3 has 15 residues. The CDR3 sequence: CSARNPGRNTDTQYF. In DNA, the CDR3 is TGCAGTGCTAGAAATCCTGGCAGAAACACAGATACGCAGTATTTT.

This chain links TRBV4-3 with TRBJ1-1; the match to TRBD1 covers 9 bases. Trimming removed 1 base from V and 1 base from J; junction bases left unmatched: 7. The germline V gene encodes CDR1 LGHNA and CDR2 YSLEER. The CDR3 loop spans 17 amino acids. In DNA form, the CDR3 reads TGCGCCAGCAGCCAAGTTGACAGGGGGGGAACGAACACTGAAGCTTTCTTT. Protein sequence: CASSQVDRGGTNTEAFF.

The J gene is TRBJ2-5, the V gene TRBV20-1, with no clear D. V lost 0 bases, J lost 5 bases, and 10 bases lay in between. The V gene's germline CDR1 is DFQATT and CDR2 SNEGSKA (reference sequence). This CDR3 region has 13 residues. The CDR3 DNA follows: TGCAGTGCTAGAGATGCCACCCACGAGACCCAGTACTTC. It yields the protein CSARDATHETQYF.

The rearrangement links TRBV5-1 to TRBJ1-1, with no clear D. This CDR3 comprises 13 residues. Germline CDR1 is SGHRS and CDR2 is YFSETQ. The ends were cut back, 6 bases at V and 4 bases at J, with 13 bases in the middle. DNA of the CDR3: TGCGCCAGCACCGCGGTGGGAAGCACTGAAGCTTTCTTT. It codes for CASTAVGSTEAFF.

J is TRBJ1-1 and V is TRBV27; 7 bases fit TRBD1. Germline CDR1 reads MNHEY; CDR2 reads SMNVEV (reference sequence). The V segment lost 6 bases and the J segment 4 bases; nucleotides outside the gene matches: 8. The CDR3 is made up of 14 amino acids. The CDR3 nucleotides read TGTGCCAGCAGCATGAACAGGGGACGCACTGAAGCTTTCTTT. Translation: CASSMNRGRTEAFF.

This clonotype appeared a single time. A much larger clone differs from this one at a single base, so this may be a read error. The V and J genes are TRBV5-1 and TRBJ1-4; TRBD1 matches 10 bases. The germline gives CDR1 SGHRS, CDR2 YFSETQ. The ends lost 4 bases at V and 6 bases at J; junction bases unmatched: 9. The CDR3 has 16 amino acids. Here the CDR3 reads CASSNRDRGMYEKLFF. The CDR3 region has the DNA TGCGCCAGCAGCAACCGGGACAGGGGCATGTATGAAAAACTGTTTTTT.

In regard to this clonotype: A much more abundant neighbour one base away suggests this may be a read error. The J gene is TRBJ2-1, the V gene TRBV29-1; tentative D call: TRBD2 (6 bases). Deletions cut 6 bases from V and 2 bases from J, with 17 bases between. CDR1 and CDR2 from the germline V gene are SQVTM and ANQGSEA. This CDR3 is built from 15 residues. The CDR3 spells CSVPMASVPYNEQFF. The CDR3 DNA is TGCAGCGTGCCGATGGCTAGCGTGCCCTACAATGAGCAGTTCTTC.

This clonotype was detected ten times or more. The rearrangement joins TRBV2 to TRBJ2-7; D gene ambiguous. Trimming took off 4 bases at V and 0 bases at J, with 4 bases between the two ends. The CDR3 is made up of 12 amino acids. The V gene's germline CDR1 is SNHLY and CDR2 FYNNEI. The CDR3 loop is CASSVSSYEQYF. The DNA of the CDR3 is TGTGCCAGCAGTGTTAGCTCCTACGAGCAGTACTTC.

The chain links TRBV6-5 to TRBJ2-4, with 8 bases that match TRBD1. This CDR3 spans 14 amino acids. V shed 2 bases, J shed 5 bases, and the junction held 2 bases outside the gene matches. In germline, CDR1 is MNHEY, CDR2 SVGAGI. Here the CDR3 DNA reads TGTGCCAGCAGTTACGACAGGGGCCAAAACATTCAGTACTTC. Its translation: CASSYDRGQNIQYF.

The chain employs TRBV25-1 and TRBJ1-2; D is ambiguous. The CDR3 totals 12 residues. Deletions cut 3 bases from V and 8 bases from J, with 10 bases between. Germline V gene sequence: CDR1 MGHDK, CDR2 SYGVNS. Here the CDR3 DNA reads TGTGCCAGCAGTGATTGGCTCGGAGGCTACACCTTC. This codes for CASSDWLGGYTF.

J is TRBJ2-7 and V is TRBV4-3; 8 bases fit TRBD2. V shed 0 bases, J shed 1 base, and the junction held 8 bases outside the gene matches. CDR1 and CDR2 (germline): LGHNA, YSLEER. CDR3 size: 17 residues. The DNA of the CDR3 is TGCGCCAGCAGCCAAGATTACCGCACTAGCGGTTCCTACGAGCAGTACTTC. The encoded protein is CASSQDYRTSGSYEQYF.

Only a few counts were recorded for this clonotype. The chain has TRBV12-3 or TRBV12-4 and TRBJ2-5; tentatively, D is TRBD1 (5 bases). Trimming removed 5 bases from V and 5 bases from J, with 15 bases in between. The CDR3 is 14 residues long. CDR3 sequence: CASSPQGSAETQYF. CDR3 nucleotides: TGTGCCAGCAGTCCCCAGGGTAGTGCGGAGACCCAGTACTTC.

The chain uses TRBV20-1 and TRBJ2-2; the match to TRBD1 covers 7 bases. The CDR3 is 14 residues long. Germline values: CDR1 DFQATT, CDR2 SNEGSKA (reference sequence). V shed 5 bases and J 4 bases; nucleotides not matched to a gene: 7. CDR3 loop: CSAEGARATGELFF. The CDR3 bases are TGCAGTGCTGAGGGGGCGCGGGCCACCGGGGAGCTGTTTTTT.

A word on this clonotype: One junction end does not reproduce the germline sequence, and a read error may be involved. This chain connects TRBV7-9 to TRBJ2-7, with D tentatively TRBD2 (6 bases). Germline V CDR1 and CDR2: SEHNR, FQNEAQ (reference sequence). The CDR3 loop spans 17 amino acids. The CDR3 spells CVSSPRGGGAHFYEQYF. CDR3 coding DNA: TGTGTCAGCAGCCCTAGGGGTGGAGGGGCGCATTTCTACGAGCAGTACTTC. Combining the CDR3 with reference TRBV7-9 and TRBJ2-7 gives the whole variable domain DTGVSQNPRHKITKRGQNVTFRCDPISEHNRLYWYRQTLGQGPEFLTYFQNEAQLEKSRLLSDRFSAERPKGSFSTLEIQRTEQGDSAMYLCVSSPRGGGAHFYEQYFGPGTRLTVT.

V gene TRBV20-1 combines with J gene TRBJ1-2, with D perhaps TRBD1 (6 bases). V was cut by 5 bases and J by 4 bases, with 14 bases left in between. CDR3 length: 13 residues. The V gene's germline CDR1 is DFQATT and CDR2 SNEGSKA (reference sequence). The CDR3 here is CSAQGQIGYGYTF. In nucleotides, the CDR3 is TGCAGTGCTCAGGGGCAGATCGGCTATGGCTACACCTTC.

In this sample, this clonotype turned up a few times. The gene calls are TRBV6-5 and TRBJ2-2, with D maybe TRBD1 (6 bases). The CDR3 runs to 14 residues. Per germline, CDR1 MNHEY and CDR2 SVGAGI. With 6 bases removed from V and 3 bases from J, the gap between germline ends came to 11 bases. This chain's CDR3 is CASRPGHHTGELFF. DNA of the CDR3: TGTGCCAGCAGGCCGGGACATCACACCGGGGAGCTGTTTTTT.